Described below is a single T cell receptor beta chain sequence and its context. Its antigen is not identified. This sample is part of a study of human T cells and chemical hapten exposure. Looking at the study overall: 2% DPC was applied to roughly 2 cm by roughly 2 cm of upper inner arm skin for sensitization. Study-level findings and limits: DPC sensitization produced no change in TCRs with frequency above 1 in 1000.

TCRdb re-called the RACE reads with MiXCR, one entry per CDR3 protein. The sample contains roughly 120,000 distinct CDR3 sequences, 9.5% to 13% of which appear only once. The time point denotes: patch test 1, 2 weeks after DPC sensitization. Noted treatment: therapeutic diphenylcyclopropenone sensitization with weekly scalp DPC. Sample donors consisted of patients with alopecia, aged 18 to 70 years, who were suitable for DPC. After removal of 4 bases from V and 8 bases from J, the junction contained 16 bases not matched to a gene. The CDR3 runs 17 residues. Germline V CDR1 and CDR2: SGDLS, YYNGEE. The sequencing used whole blood, collected in connection with sensitization to the hapten diphenylcyclopropenone (DPC). The chain joins TRBV9 to TRBJ2-1; 9 bases are a match to TRBD1. The TCR originated in a woman aged 50 to 65 with alopecia areata. Some clones in this sample may be carry-over from other donors' samples. The CDR3 DNA is TGTGCCAGCAGCTCACAGACTGGACAGGGGCAGGGGGATGAGCAGTTCTTC. Protein sequence: CASSSQTGQGQGDEQFF.